These T cell receptor beta chains were read from a single sample in a study of cytomegalovirus exposure and HLA in healthy donors. Assay used: immunoSEQ multiplex PCR; TCRdb lists only in-frame clones, some missing. The data hold about 160,000 clones, with 65% to 85% observed a single time. Source material: PBMCs. The receptors here all came from a woman aged 45-65 years in good health and CMV-seropositive. Both conserved end residues are part of each CDR3. Each record gives: J gene, D gene, V gene, clone size, CDR3 DNA, CDR3 protein. D genes are given only for firm matches. Expanded clones are given a class, and other clones once, few, many or no size at all.

j_call: TRBJ2-5; d_call: .; v_call: TRBV18; clone_size: few; cdr3_nt: TGTGCCAGCTCACCATACGGGGAGACCCAGTACTTC; cdr3_aa: CASSPYGETQYF
j_call: TRBJ1-1; d_call: TRBD1; v_call: TRBV6-6; clone_size: .; cdr3_nt: TGTGCCAGCAGCCGGGGACAGAACCAAGCTTTCTTT; cdr3_aa: CASSRGQNQAFF
j_call: TRBJ1-1; d_call: .; v_call: TRBV6-6; clone_size: .; cdr3_nt: TGTGCCAGCAGACTGATAATCGGCACTGAAGCTTTCTTT; cdr3_aa: CASRLIIGTEAFF
j_call: TRBJ1-2; d_call: .; v_call: TRBV29-1; clone_size: .; cdr3_nt: TGCAGCGCCACGTCGGGGATGTTAGGCTATGGCTACACCTTC; cdr3_aa: CSATSGMLGYGYTF
j_call: TRBJ1-1; d_call: TRBD1; v_call: TRBV19; clone_size: .; cdr3_nt: TGTGCCAGTACCAAGGGAGGCGGCAGGGGGGATAGTAAAGCTTTCTTT; cdr3_aa: CASTKGGGRGDSKAFF
j_call: TRBJ1-2; d_call: TRBD1; v_call: TRBV6-1; clone_size: .; cdr3_nt: TGTGCCAGCAGCTCGCCGGGACAGGGGGACTATGGCTACACCTTC; cdr3_aa: CASSSPGQGDYGYTF
j_call: TRBJ1-2; d_call: .; v_call: TRBV6-6; clone_size: .; cdr3_nt: TGTGCCAGCAGTTACTCCGGCGGTGCTAACTATGGCTACACCTTC; cdr3_aa: CASSYSGGANYGYTF
j_call: TRBJ2-5; d_call: .; v_call: TRBV5-4; clone_size: .; cdr3_nt: TGTGCCAGCAGCTTAACAGGGCTGGGGGCAGAGACCCAGTACTTC; cdr3_aa: CASSLTGLGAETQYF
j_call: TRBJ1-6; d_call: TRBD1; v_call: TRBV19; clone_size: .; cdr3_nt: TGTGCCAGTAGTACTCGCGGGACAGGGGACTCACCCCTCCACTTT; cdr3_aa: CASSTRGTGDSPLHF
j_call: TRBJ2-7; d_call: .; v_call: TRBV7-2; clone_size: .; cdr3_nt: TGTGCCAGCAGCCTACAGGGCGGTAGTTACGAGCAGTACTTC; cdr3_aa: CASSLQGGSYEQYF
j_call: TRBJ1-1; d_call: TRBD1; v_call: TRBV7-9; clone_size: .; cdr3_nt: TGTGCCAGCAGCATCACCACCCGACAGGGGTCTGAAGCTTTCTTT; cdr3_aa: CASSITTRQGSEAFF
j_call: TRBJ2-2; d_call: .; v_call: TRBV5-1; clone_size: .; cdr3_nt: TGCGCCAGCAGCCAGGGGACGAACACCGGGGAGCTGTTTTTT; cdr3_aa: CASSQGTNTGELFF
j_call: TRBJ2-5; d_call: .; v_call: TRBV29-1; clone_size: .; cdr3_nt: TGCAGCGTAGACGTCGGGGTAAGAAGAGAGACCCAGTACTTC; cdr3_aa: CSVDVGVRRETQYF
j_call: TRBJ2-1; d_call: .; v_call: TRBV6-6; clone_size: .; cdr3_nt: TGTGCCAGCAGTTATACCTTGGCGGGGACCTACGATGAGCAGTTCTTC; cdr3_aa: CASSYTLAGTYDEQFF
j_call: TRBJ1-4; d_call: TRBD1; v_call: TRBV5-1; clone_size: .; cdr3_nt: TGCGCCAGCAGCTTGGAACCGACGGGACAGGGTGAAAAACTGTTTTTT; cdr3_aa: CASSLEPTGQGEKLFF
j_call: TRBJ2-5; d_call: TRBD1; v_call: TRBV11-2; clone_size: .; cdr3_nt: TGTGCCAGCAGTCAGGGGGCGGGGGAGACCCAGTACTTC; cdr3_aa: CASSQGAGETQYF
j_call: TRBJ2-1; d_call: .; v_call: TRBV5-4; clone_size: .; cdr3_nt: TGTGCCAGCAGCTTAGCGGTGTTTGACTTGGATGAGCAGTTCTTC; cdr3_aa: CASSLAVFDLDEQFF
j_call: TRBJ2-7; d_call: .; v_call: TRBV7-3; clone_size: few; cdr3_nt: TGTGCCAGCAGCTTAGCCGGGTCCTACGAGCAGTACTTC; cdr3_aa: CASSLAGSYEQYF
j_call: TRBJ2-1; d_call: .; v_call: TRBV9; clone_size: .; cdr3_nt: TGTGCCAGCAGCATACAACAGATCAGCTCCTACAATGAGCAGTTCTTC; cdr3_aa: CASSIQQISSYNEQFF
j_call: TRBJ2-2; d_call: TRBD2; v_call: TRBV7-2; clone_size: .; cdr3_nt: TGTGCCAGCAGCTCTGCTTTCGGTCTAGCGGCAAACACCGGGGAGCTGTTTTTT; cdr3_aa: CASSSAFGLAANTGELFF
j_call: TRBJ2-5; d_call: TRBD2; v_call: TRBV5-1; clone_size: few; cdr3_nt: TGCGCCAGCAGTCTAACTAGCGGGATAGAGACCCAGTACTTC; cdr3_aa: CASSLTSGIETQYF
j_call: TRBJ1-1; d_call: .; v_call: TRBV7-9; clone_size: few; cdr3_nt: TGTGCCAGCAGCCCCACAAGGGGCGACTTGGTTGAAGCTTTCTTT; cdr3_aa: CASSPTRGDLVEAFF
j_call: TRBJ1-1; d_call: TRBD1; v_call: TRBV6-6; clone_size: .; cdr3_nt: TGTGCCAGCAGCCTAAGGACAGGGCCCACTGAAGCTTTCTTT; cdr3_aa: CASSLRTGPTEAFF
j_call: TRBJ2-3; d_call: TRBD2; v_call: TRBV4-1; clone_size: .; cdr3_nt: TGCGCCAGCAGCCGAGGGGAGCGGGGCGCCGATACGCAGTATTTT; cdr3_aa: CASSRGERGADTQYF
j_call: TRBJ2-2; d_call: TRBD1; v_call: TRBV7-9; clone_size: .; cdr3_nt: TGTGCCAGCAGCTTAAGACAGGGCACCGGGGAGCTGTTTTTT; cdr3_aa: CASSLRQGTGELFF
j_call: TRBJ1-5; d_call: .; v_call: TRBV27; clone_size: .; cdr3_nt: TGTGCCAGCAGTTTATACCAGGGCCATCAGCCCCAGCATTTT; cdr3_aa: CASSLYQGHQPQHF
j_call: TRBJ2-7; d_call: TRBD1; v_call: TRBV11-2; clone_size: few; cdr3_nt: TGTGCCAGCAGCTTTGGACAGGGGAATTTAGGCGAGCAGTACTTC; cdr3_aa: CASSFGQGNLGEQYF
j_call: TRBJ1-2; d_call: .; v_call: TRBV5-4; clone_size: .; cdr3_nt: TGTGCCAGCAGCCCGACTCGGGGTTATGGCTACACCTTC; cdr3_aa: CASSPTRGYGYTF
j_call: TRBJ1-6; d_call: .; v_call: TRBV7-8; clone_size: .; cdr3_nt: TGTGCCAGCAGCCCAAACAGTAGAAACTCCTATAATTCACCCCTCCACTTT; cdr3_aa: CASSPNSRNSYNSPLHF
j_call: TRBJ1-1; d_call: .; v_call: TRBV7-8; clone_size: .; cdr3_nt: TGTGCCAGCACCGACGGGGTTACTGAAGCTTTCTTT; cdr3_aa: CASTDGVTEAFF
j_call: TRBJ1-1; d_call: TRBD1; v_call: TRBV5-1; clone_size: .; cdr3_nt: TGCGCCAGCAGCGCAAACGACAGGGTGAGGGGGACTGAAGCTTTCTTT; cdr3_aa: CASSANDRVRGTEAFF
j_call: TRBJ1-1; d_call: .; v_call: TRBV5-1; clone_size: .; cdr3_nt: TGCGCCAGCAGCCCTGACAGATACACTGAAGCTTTCTTT; cdr3_aa: CASSPDRYTEAFF
j_call: TRBJ2-3; d_call: TRBD2; v_call: TRBV5-1; clone_size: .; cdr3_nt: TGCGCCAGCAGCCGAGGGGCGGGGGTGATAGATACGCAGTATTTT; cdr3_aa: CASSRGAGVIDTQYF
j_call: TRBJ1-1; d_call: .; v_call: TRBV12-1; clone_size: few; cdr3_nt: TGTGCCAGCAGCTTTCGGCGGGGGCGGGTGGACACTGAAGCTTTCTTT; cdr3_aa: CASSFRRGRVDTEAFF
j_call: TRBJ1-2; d_call: TRBD1; v_call: TRBV19; clone_size: .; cdr3_nt: TGTGCCAGTAGCGAGGACAGGGGGGGGCTTTACGGTGGCTACACCTTC; cdr3_aa: CASSEDRGGLYGGYTF
j_call: TRBJ1-4; d_call: TRBD1; v_call: TRBV2; clone_size: .; cdr3_nt: TGTGCCAGCAGGGGACAGGGGGCGACTAATGAAAAACTGTTTTTT; cdr3_aa: CASRGQGATNEKLFF
j_call: TRBJ2-2; d_call: TRBD1; v_call: TRBV29-1; clone_size: .; cdr3_nt: TGCAGCGTTGTGGGACAGGGGCACACCGGGGAGCTGTTTTTT; cdr3_aa: CSVVGQGHTGELFF